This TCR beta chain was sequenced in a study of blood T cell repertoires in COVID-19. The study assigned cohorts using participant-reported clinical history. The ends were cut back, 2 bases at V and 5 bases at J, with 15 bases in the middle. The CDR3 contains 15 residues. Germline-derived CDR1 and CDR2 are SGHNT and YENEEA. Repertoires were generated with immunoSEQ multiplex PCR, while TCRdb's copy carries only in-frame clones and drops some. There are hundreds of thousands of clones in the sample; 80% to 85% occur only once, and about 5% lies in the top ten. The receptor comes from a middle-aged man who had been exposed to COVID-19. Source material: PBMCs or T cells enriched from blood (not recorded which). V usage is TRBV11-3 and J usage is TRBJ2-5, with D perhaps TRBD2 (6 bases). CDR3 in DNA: TGTGCCAGCAGCTTATTCGGGGGAAAAGGGGAGACCCAGTACTTC. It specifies CASSLFGGKGETQYF. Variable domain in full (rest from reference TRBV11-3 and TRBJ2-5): EAGVVQSPRYKIIEKKQPVAFWCNPISGHNTLYWYLQNLGQGPELLIRYENEEAVDDSQLPKDRFSAERLKGVDSTLKIQPAELGDSAVYLCASSLFGGKGETQYFGPGTRLLVL.